This record concerns one T cell receptor beta chain sequence. Its antigen is not identified. From germline, CDR1 is SEHNR and CDR2 FQNEAQ (reference sequence). CDR3 length: 15 amino acids. V was clipped by 5 bases and J by 7 bases, with 20 bases between them. These data come from a study of graft-versus-host responses after intestinal transplantation. The overall study: Recipients received multivisceral, liver-intestinal, or isolated intestinal transplants. Once they had received anti-thymocyte globulin induction, all recipients took tacrolimus and steroids for three to four years.

Study results and caveats: Some GvH clones were seen earlier in gut or blood, suggesting intestinal origin. Peak circulating GvH clone levels were associated with early post-transplant HvG declines.

The table came from immunoSEQ multiplex PCR; TCRdb's copy has only in-frame clones and leaves some out. The sample shows 35,000 to 45,000 clones, over 90% of them seen only once. The source was unstimulated CD8+ T cells sorted from spleen or lymph node cells, collected before transplant. The V and J genes are TRBV7-9 and TRBJ1-2; D is unresolved. The sequence came from a human donor who was the organ donor for an intestinal transplant. This CDR3 is CASSPPEEGKGGYTF. The CDR3 DNA reads as TGTGCCAGCAGCCCCCCGGAAGAAGGGAAGGGTGGCTACACCTTC.